The entry below gives a single TCR beta chain sequence along with its context. Antigen: not known. The record originates from a study of shared clonotypes between healthy human individuals. Study findings and constraints: Clonotype sharing across donors was expected to vary with sequencing depth.

Naive CD8 populations comprised CD45RO-negative cells positively selected for CCR7, excluding terminally differentiated effector memory CD45RA+ cells. At a deep level, the assay was run. Repertoires were generated with immunoSEQ multiplex PCR, while TCRdb's copy carries only in-frame clones and drops some. The table records about 550,000 clones, roughly 95% of them present only once. Losses at the gene ends were 4 bases for V and 4 bases for J; bases not matched to a gene: 1. The CDR3 is made up of 13 amino acids. Per the germline V gene, CDR1 is SEHNR and CDR2 is FQNEAQ (reference sequence). V usage is TRBV7-9 and J usage is TRBJ2-5, with 9 bases that match TRBD1. The source is a woman under 40 in good health. The specimen was naive CD8+ T cells sorted from blood. In nucleotides, the CDR3 is TGTGCCAGCAGCTCGGACAGGGGAGAGACCCAGTACTTC. The encoded protein is CASSSDRGETQYF.